The 28 T cell receptor beta chains below come from one sample, sequenced in a study of blood T cells in healthy people across ages. Next came a second PCR, run for roughly 7 to 12 cycles, which used a sample-barcoded 5' primer along with a J-beta primer mix. From the 5' RACE reads, TCRdb called clonotypes with MiXCR, one entry per CDR3 protein. Among 800,000 to 1,000,000 distinct CDR3 sequences listed, roughly 43% were seen once. The sequencing sample was made of blood. The receptor set was obtained from a man younger than 45 in good health.

This chain uses TRBV12-5 with TRBJ2-3; D assignment may be TRBD1 or TRBD2 (6 bases each). From germline, CDR1 is LGHNT and CDR2 FRNRAP. Trimming shortened V by 1 base and J by 2 bases, and 10 bases separated the two germline ends. The CDR3 runs 15 residues. This CDR3 reads CASGLAGAYTDTQYF. The CDR3 DNA is TGTGCTAGTGGTTTGGCGGGGGCCTACACAGATACGCAGTATTTT. Using reference TRBV12-5 and TRBJ2-3 for the parts outside the CDR3, the full variable domain is DARVTQTPRHKVTEMGQEVTMRCQPILGHNTVFWYRQTMMQGLELLAYFRNRAPLDDSGMPKDRFSAEMPDATLATLKIQPSEPRDSAVYFCASGLAGAYTDTQYFGPGTRLTVL.

This clonotype was detected a few times. The V gene is TRBV10-3, the J gene TRBJ2-1; weak D call: TRBD2 (5 bases). The CDR3 runs 15 residues. Trimming cost V 2 bases and J 5 bases, with 13 bases left between them. Germline V lookup: CDR1 ENHRY, CDR2 SYGVKD. CDR3 loop: CAISEGLLGNNEQFF. In nucleotides, the CDR3 is TGTGCCATCAGTGAGGGACTGCTGGGGAACAATGAGCAGTTCTTC.

The chain uses TRBV7-9 and TRBJ2-7, with 7 bases aligning to TRBD1. The CDR3 is 17 residues long. CDR1 and CDR2 from the germline V gene are SEHNR and FQNEAQ (reference sequence). J was trimmed by 0 bases and V by 4 bases; bases with no gene match: 12. The CDR3 region has the DNA TGTGCCAGCAGCTCACAAAATGTAGGGGGCAGCTCCTACGAGCAGTACTTC. The encoded protein is CASSSQNVGGSSYEQYF.

Worth noting for this clonotype: The junction does not match germline at one end; this may be a read error. This chain joins TRBV7-9 and TRBJ2-1; 11 nucleotides line up with TRBD2. The CDR3 covers 19 residues. CDR1 and CDR2 (germline): SEHNR, FQNEAQ (reference sequence). The chain's CDR3 is CASSLPTSGAGSSHNEQFF. CDR3 in DNA: TGTGCCAGCAGCTTACCGACTAGCGGGGCAGGAAGCTCCCACAATGAGCAGTTCTTC.

This clonotype was detected only a few times. The genes are TRBV7-2 and TRBJ2-1; 7 bases are shared with TRBD2. CDR1 is SGHTA, CDR2 FQGNSA, per germline. The CDR3 is 17 residues long. V was pared by 6 bases and J by 1 base, with 12 bases of the junction left unmatched. The CDR3 sequence: CASRPRAGVRSYNEQFF. The CDR3 DNA sequence: TGTGCCAGCAGGCCTCGGGCGGGGGTAAGGTCCTACAATGAGCAGTTCTTC.

The V call is TRBV20-1, the J call TRBJ1-1; D gene uncertain. The V gene lost 1 base and the J gene lost 2 bases, with 5 bases spanning the gap. CDR1 and CDR2 (germline): DFQATT, SNEGSKA (reference sequence). The CDR3 sequence is 12 residues long. The CDR3 DNA sequence: TGCAGTGCTAGAGCCGAAAACACTGAAGCTTTCTTT. Its translation is CSARAENTEAFF.

This chain uses TRBV20-1 with TRBJ2-6; 8 bases are shared with TRBD2. CDR1 is DFQATT, CDR2 SNEGSKA, per germline (reference sequence). The ends lost 4 bases at V and 1 base at J; junction bases unmatched: 3. The CDR3 is 15 amino acids. The CDR3 DNA reads as TGCAGTGCTAACTCGGGGGGGTCTGGGGCCAACGTCCTGACTTTC. Translating it yields CSANSGGSGANVLTF.

This clonotype came up once. This chain joins TRBV27 and TRBJ2-2; D gene ambiguous. Germline V lookup: CDR1 MNHEY, CDR2 SMNVEV (reference sequence). V gave up 4 bases and J gave up 3 bases, with 18 bases separating them. CDR3 length equals 17 residues. CDR3 residues: CASSSELLDKDTGELFF. The CDR3 DNA follows: TGTGCCAGCAGTTCCGAACTCCTCGACAAGGACACCGGGGAGCTGTTTTTT.

V and J are TRBV12-3 or TRBV12-4 and TRBJ1-2, with D perhaps TRBD1 (5 bases). This CDR3 comprises 13 residues. Trimming left V 8 bases short and J 4 bases short, with 14 bases between. The CDR3 protein is CASAAGVSYGYTF. DNA for the CDR3: TGTGCCAGCGCGGCGGGGGTATCCTATGGCTACACCTTC.

The chain uses TRBV7-2 and TRBJ2-3; no clear D. CDR1 is SGHTA and CDR2 is FQGNSA in the germline V gene. The CDR3 is 14 residues long. Trimming pared 7 bases from V and 5 bases from J, leaving 16 bases between. CDR3 loop: CASTPGTGIDTQYF. The CDR3 coding sequence is TGTGCCAGCACCCCGGGTACGGGCATAGATACGCAGTATTTT. Combining the CDR3 with reference TRBV7-2 and TRBJ2-3 gives the whole variable domain GAGVSQSPSNKVTEKGKDVELRCDPISGHTALYWYRQSLGQGLEFLIYFQGNSAPDKSGLPSDRFSAERTGGSVSTLTIQRTQQEDSAVYLCASTPGTGIDTQYFGPGTRLTVL.

The chain joins TRBV11-3 to TRBJ2-7; D remains unclear. The last part of the DNA fits TRBJ2-5 better; the J call may be wrong. The CDR3 has 13 amino acids. Germline CDR1 reads SGHNT; CDR2 reads YENEEA. The CDR3 region is CASISSGHETQYF. The CDR3 coding sequence is TGTGCCAGCATATCTTCGGGCCACGAGACCCAGTACTTC.

The chain recombines TRBV6-5 with TRBJ2-5; D not resolved. V was trimmed by 8 bases and J by 4 bases, leaving 17 bases between them. The germline gives CDR1 MNHEY, CDR2 SVGAGI. This CDR3 has 14 residues. The CDR3, as DNA: TGTGCCAGCGGTAACCGACTGCTTGCAGAGACCCAGTACTTC. Its protein is CASGNRLLAETQYF.

The J gene is TRBJ2-3, the V gene TRBV6-5; D possibly uses TRBD1 or TRBD2 (5 bases each). The CDR3 is 14 amino acids. Trimming removed 7 bases at V and 8 bases at J, with 19 bases between. Looked up from germline, CDR1 is MNHEY and CDR2 is SVGAGI. Here the CDR3 reads CASTQGDPAGTQYF. CDR3 in DNA: TGTGCCAGCACCCAAGGGGACCCCGCGGGTACGCAGTATTTT.

The J gene is TRBJ2-7, the V gene TRBV18; a possible D gene is TRBD2 (5 bases). V lost 6 bases and J 10 bases, leaving 22 bases between the germline ends. CDR3 size: 14 residues. Germline CDR1 and CDR2: KGHSH and LQKENI. CDR3 bases: TGTGCCAGCTCCCCCTTTTCGTCAGGAGGCGGTCAGTACTTC. Protein: CASSPFSSGGGQYF.

V usage is TRBV20-1 and J usage is TRBJ2-3; TRBD1 or TRBD2 may be the D gene (5 bases each). The V gene's germline CDR1 is DFQATT and CDR2 SNEGSKA (reference sequence). The CDR3 consists of 12 residues. V shed 6 bases and J shed 5 bases, with 12 bases lying between them. CDR3 sequence reads: CSARDVVDTQYF. Here the CDR3 DNA reads TGCAGTGCACGGGACGTGGTAGATACGCAGTATTTT.

The sample holds a few counts of this clonotype. The gene calls are TRBV12-5 and TRBJ2-7; D not certain. Between the trimmed V and J ends, which lost 5 bases and 1 base, there was a span of 9 bases. This CDR3 spans 13 amino acids. Germline V gene sequence: CDR1 LGHNT, CDR2 FRNRAP. CDR3 coding DNA: TGTGCTAGTGGTCCGGACGGTTCCTACGAGCAGTACTTC. Encoded protein: CASGPDGSYEQYF.

This clonotype was detected a few times. The V call is TRBV20-1, the J call TRBJ1-6; D call uncertain. The germline CDR1 and CDR2 sequences are DFQATT and SNEGSKA (reference sequence). There are 16 residues in the CDR3. V was trimmed by 6 bases and J by 3 bases, leaving 18 bases between them. This chain's CDR3 is CSALLTYSYYNSPLHF. As DNA, the CDR3 is TGCAGTGCCTTACTCACTTACAGCTACTATAATTCACCCCTCCACTTT.

The CDR3 spells CSVGEAYEQYF. As DNA, the CDR3 is TGCAGCGTTGGGGAAGCCTACGAGCAGTACTTC. The chain joins TRBV29-1 to TRBJ2-7; no clear D gene. The CDR3 totals 11 residues. V lost 4 bases and J lost 2, with 6 bases in between. Germline V gene lookup returns CDR1 SQVTM and CDR2 ANQGSEA.

The genes are TRBV30 and TRBJ2-7; no reliable D call. The CDR3 loop spans 13 amino acids. CDR1 is GTSNPN and CDR2 is SVGIG in the germline V gene (reference sequence). The germline V and J ends were trimmed by 3 bases and 0 bases, with 9 bases remaining between them. Here the CDR3 reads CAWSPQSSYEQYF. The CDR3 DNA reads as TGTGCCTGGAGCCCTCAGAGCTCCTACGAGCAGTACTTC. The full variable domain, completed using reference TRBV30 and TRBJ2-7, is SQTIHQWPATLVQPVGSPLSLECTVEGTSNPNLYWYRQAAGRGLQLLFYSVGIGQISSEVPQNLSASRPQDRQFILSSKKLLLSDSGFYLCAWSPQSSYEQYFGPGTRLTVT.

The chain links TRBV27 to TRBJ1-5, with D hard to call. The CDR3 spans 14 residues. Germline V lookup: CDR1 MNHEY, CDR2 SMNVEV (reference sequence). Trimming took 5 bases from V and 0 from J, leaving 8 bases between them. CDR3 sequence reads: CASSPFGSNQPQHF. The CDR3 DNA is TGTGCCAGCAGTCCTTTTGGTAGCAATCAGCCCCAGCATTTT.

This clonotype was seen more than once but under ten times. The chain has TRBV5-1 and TRBJ1-2, with 8 bases that match TRBD1. The V segment lost 4 bases and the J segment 5 bases; nucleotides outside the gene matches: 10. The germline CDR1 and CDR2 sequences are SGHRS and YFSETQ. The CDR3 runs to 15 residues. The CDR3 spells CASSTSGGEGYGYTF. CDR3 DNA sequence: TGCGCCAGCAGCACCTCAGGGGGCGAAGGGTATGGCTACACCTTC.

The chain carries TRBV6-5 and TRBJ2-2, with D unclear. V dropped 6 bases and J dropped 4 bases, with 6 bases sitting between them. Germline V CDR1 and CDR2: MNHEY, SVGAGI. This CDR3 contains 12 residues. Here the CDR3 DNA reads TGTGCCAGCAGACCCCGCACCGGGGAGCTGTTTTTT. Its translation: CASRPRTGELFF.

This clonotype was seen more than once but under ten times. The V and J genes are TRBV12-3 or TRBV12-4 and TRBJ1-1; D is perhaps TRBD1 (5 bases). This CDR3 has 13 amino acids. V was clipped by 8 bases and J by 12 bases, with 22 bases between them. The CDR3 DNA follows: TGTGCCAGCGACCATCGGGACGCCGGAACGACTTTCTTT. Translated, it gives CASDHRDAGTTFF.

As for this clonotype: The junction shows a germline mismatch at one end, possibly a read error. The chain carries TRBV18 and TRBJ2-3; 9 bases are shared with TRBD1. The CDR3 sequence is 18 residues long. Per germline, CDR1 KGHSH and CDR2 LQKENI. The CDR3 is CTSSPGDNRGPSEDTQYF. Here the CDR3 DNA reads TGTACCAGCTCACCAGGAGATAACAGGGGGCCCTCGGAAGATACGCAGTATTTT.

This chain connects TRBV28 to TRBJ2-7; D call uncertain. Germline CDR1 MDHEN, CDR2 SYDVKM. This CDR3 comprises 13 residues. V shed 3 bases and J shed 7 bases, with 13 bases lying between them. CDR3 amino acids: CASSFQGNNEQYF. In nucleotides, the CDR3 is TGTGCCAGCAGTTTTCAAGGTAACAATGAGCAGTACTTC.

V is TRBV6-6 and J is TRBJ1-5, with a possible D match to TRBD1 (5 bases). From germline, CDR1 is MNHNY and CDR2 SVGAGI (reference sequence). This CDR3 contains 14 residues. With 6 bases removed from V and 7 bases from J, the gap between germline ends came to 16 bases. The CDR3 loop is CASRSPEGEQPQHF. CDR3 coding DNA: TGTGCCAGCAGGTCACCCGAAGGGGAGCAGCCCCAGCATTTT.

This clonotype has ten or more counts. V gene TRBV12-3 or TRBV12-4 combines with J gene TRBJ2-7; D may correspond to TRBD1 or TRBD2 (5 bases each). V was cut by 4 bases and J by 5 bases, with 18 bases left in between. The CDR3 has 15 amino acids. CDR3 protein: CASSSRTGPVDEQYF. CDR3 DNA sequence: TGTGCCAGCAGTTCCCGGACGGGACCGGTCGACGAGCAGTACTTC.

J is TRBJ2-1 and V is TRBV4-3; weak D call: TRBD2 (6 bases). CDR3 length: 15 residues. Trimming left V 0 bases short and J 4 bases short, with 10 bases between. Germline CDR1 and CDR2: LGHNA and YSLEER. The CDR3 DNA reads as TGCGCCAGCAGCCAAGAGGGGGGAAATTACAATGAGCAGTTCTTC. It translates to CASSQEGGNYNEQFF.